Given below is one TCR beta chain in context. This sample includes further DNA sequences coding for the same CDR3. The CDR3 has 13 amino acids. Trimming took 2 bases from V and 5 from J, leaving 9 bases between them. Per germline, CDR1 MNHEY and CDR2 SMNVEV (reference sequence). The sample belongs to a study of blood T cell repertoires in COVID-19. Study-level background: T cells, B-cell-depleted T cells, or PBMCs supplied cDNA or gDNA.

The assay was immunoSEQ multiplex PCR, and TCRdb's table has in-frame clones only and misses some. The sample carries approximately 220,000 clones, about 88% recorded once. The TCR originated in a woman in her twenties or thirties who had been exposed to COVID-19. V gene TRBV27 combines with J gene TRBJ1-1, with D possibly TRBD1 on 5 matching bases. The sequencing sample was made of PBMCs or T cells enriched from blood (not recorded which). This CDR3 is CASSLQGGTEAFF. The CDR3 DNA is TGTGCCAGCAGTTTACAGGGTGGTACTGAAGCTTTCTTT.